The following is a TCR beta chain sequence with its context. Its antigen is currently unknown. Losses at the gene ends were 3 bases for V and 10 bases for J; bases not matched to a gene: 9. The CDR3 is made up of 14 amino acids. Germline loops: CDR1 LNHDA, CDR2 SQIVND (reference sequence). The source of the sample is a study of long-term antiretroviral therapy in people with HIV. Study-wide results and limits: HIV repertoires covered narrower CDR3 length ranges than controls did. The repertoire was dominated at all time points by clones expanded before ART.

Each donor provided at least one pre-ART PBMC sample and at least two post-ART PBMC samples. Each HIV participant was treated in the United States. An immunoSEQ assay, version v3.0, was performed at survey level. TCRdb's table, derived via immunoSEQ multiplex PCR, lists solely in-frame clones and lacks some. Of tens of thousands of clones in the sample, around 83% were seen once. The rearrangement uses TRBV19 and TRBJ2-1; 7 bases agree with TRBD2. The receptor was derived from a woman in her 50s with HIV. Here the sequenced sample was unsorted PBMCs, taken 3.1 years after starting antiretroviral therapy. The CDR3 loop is CASSMGGVAREQFF. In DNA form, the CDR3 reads TGTGCCAGTAGTATGGGGGGGGTAGCGAGGGAGCAGTTCTTC.